The clone carrying this T cell receptor beta chain was counted a single time. The data derive from a study of blood T cell repertoires in COVID-19. The V end was cut by 6 bases, the J end by 3 bases, with 18 bases between. The CDR3 runs to 16 residues. Germline-derived CDR1 and CDR2 are MNHEY and SVGEGT. As originally analysed: Using reference gene primer amplification, nucleated cell counts were estimated. Clones were sequenced by immunoSEQ multiplex PCR, and TCRdb holds only the in-frame ones, with some missing. That table gives V, J and clone size, and the DNA gave D and trimming. The sample includes 40,000 or so clones, about 90% of them seen just once.

The V call is TRBV6-2 or TRBV6-3, the J call TRBJ1-5, with D uncertain. The TCR sequence derives from a human donor in a cohort sampled during active COVID-19. The sequencing input was peripheral blood. The chain's CDR3 is CASSPRGRAANQPQHF. CDR3 nucleotides: TGTGCCAGCAGCCCCCGAGGGAGGGCCGCCAATCAGCCCCAGCATTTT.